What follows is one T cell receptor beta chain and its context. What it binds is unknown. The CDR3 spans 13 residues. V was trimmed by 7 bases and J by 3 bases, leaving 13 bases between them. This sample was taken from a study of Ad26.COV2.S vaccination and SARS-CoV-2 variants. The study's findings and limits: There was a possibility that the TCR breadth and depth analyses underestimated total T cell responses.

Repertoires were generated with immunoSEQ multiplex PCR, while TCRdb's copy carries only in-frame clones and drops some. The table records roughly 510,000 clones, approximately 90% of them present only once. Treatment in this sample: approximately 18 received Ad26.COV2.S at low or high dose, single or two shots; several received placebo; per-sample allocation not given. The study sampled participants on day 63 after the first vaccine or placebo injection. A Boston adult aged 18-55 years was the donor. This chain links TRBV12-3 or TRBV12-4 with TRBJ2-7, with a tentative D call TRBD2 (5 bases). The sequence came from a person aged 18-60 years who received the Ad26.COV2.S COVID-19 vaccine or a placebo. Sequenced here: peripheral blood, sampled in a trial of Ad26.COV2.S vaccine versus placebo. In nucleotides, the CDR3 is TGTGCCAGCACCATGGCTGGACTCTACGAGCAGTACTTC. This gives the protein CASTMAGLYEQYF.